The rows below give T cell receptor beta chains drawn from one sample of a study of OX40 agonist ivuxolimab in advanced cancers. Repertoires were generated with immunoSEQ multiplex PCR, while TCRdb's copy carries only in-frame clones and drops some. This table holds around 60,000 clones, about 81% found once. The sample in question was CD4+ or CD8+ T cells sorted from blood, obtained in a trial of the OX40 agonist ivuxolimab. All receptors come from an adult with an advanced solid tumor such as melanoma, head and neck, liver or kidney cancer. Each CDR3 is given without its conserved first and last residue. Fields, in order: D gene, J gene, V gene, CDR3 protein. The D gene is left open where the match is weak.

TRBD1	TRBJ1-2	TRBV29-1	SVGMTGGAYGYT
-	TRBJ1-1	TRBV10-1	ASSESGQNTEAF
TRBD1	TRBJ1-5	TRBV19	ASSRDRARNQPQH
TRBD1	-	TRBV2	ASSPGQGSSYEQY
TRBD1	TRBJ2-7	TRBV5-5	ASSLETGSDEQY
TRBD1	TRBJ1-4	TRBV5-1	ASSSKQGAGEKLF
-	TRBJ2-7	TRBV29-1	SVQGLAEQY
-	TRBJ1-4	TRBV30	AWRDNRNNEKLF
TRBD1	TRBJ2-7	TRBV4-1	ASSQGQGERYEQY
-	TRBJ2-5	TRBV9	ASSLSRDYQETQY
TRBD2	TRBJ2-1	TRBV28	ASESGGVFYNEQF
-	TRBJ1-1	TRBV10-3	AISEGQGLEAF
TRBD1	TRBJ1-2	TRBV6-1	ASSEALRQGLVYGYT
TRBD2	TRBJ2-1	TRBV2	ASKSGGVYNEQF
-	TRBJ2-1	TRBV27	ASSFSYNEQF
-	TRBJ2-5	TRBV6-1	ASRRALQETQY
-	TRBJ1-5	TRBV15	ATSRENGGSGPQH
TRBD1	TRBJ2-7	TRBV7-2	ASSLGTGSYEQY
TRBD1	TRBJ1-2	TRBV5-4	ASSPGGDRRRYGYT
-	TRBJ2-5	TRBV4-1	ASSQVVTPAPQY
TRBD1	TRBJ1-3	TRBV28	ASSPRQGRGGNTIY
-	TRBJ2-3	TRBV10-3	AISEQGQHYTDTQY
-	TRBJ2-5	TRBV5-6	ASSWSGTHETQY
-	TRBJ2-5	TRBV7-9	ASSPNRIQETQY
-	TRBJ2-7	TRBV30	ACGTYEQY
-	TRBJ1-5	TRBV28	ASTETGNQPQH
-	TRBJ1-1	TRBV27	ASSHWGEAF
-	TRBJ1-2	TRBV27	ASSSGGGLYGYT
TRBD2	TRBJ2-3	TRBV5-4	ASSLSGTTDYTQY
TRBD1	TRBJ2-1	TRBV11-2	ASSLVGTGSYNEQF
TRBD2	TRBJ2-1	TRBV2	ASSERTSGVGF
-	TRBJ1-5	TRBV7-8	ASSLGRRNQPQH
-	TRBJ1-4	TRBV18	ASSPGARDEKLF
TRBD1	TRBJ2-4	TRBV5-4	ASSGGTGGIGSIQY
-	TRBJ2-1	TRBV5-6	ASSRILVGISYNEQF
-	TRBJ2-7	TRBV9	ASSVGAEAYEQY
-	TRBJ2-4	TRBV10-2	ASSEYELAKNIQY
-	TRBJ1-6	TRBV28	ASMPWNRALGNSPLH
TRBD2	TRBJ2-1	TRBV7-9	ASSTGLAGANEQF
-	TRBJ2-1	TRBV19	ASSIVRADFYNEQF
TRBD1	TRBJ2-5	TRBV7-6	ASSRGTGNGETQY
-	TRBJ1-4	TRBV28	ASSLINEKLF
-	TRBJ2-2	TRBV19	ASSIDPIYYNRELF
-	TRBJ1-2	TRBV28	ASSGTWARNGYT
-	TRBJ1-2	TRBV28	ASSLLDRNYGYT
-	TRBJ2-7	TRBV7-8	ASSQRTSSYEQY
-	TRBJ2-5	TRBV27	ASSPRDFAGETQY
TRBD1	TRBJ2-2	TRBV7-8	ASSQSGQGTGKLF
-	TRBJ2-7	TRBV5-1	ASSLAVSPEQY
TRBD1	TRBJ1-3	TRBV29-1	SVAPGTGTGNTIY
-	TRBJ2-3	TRBV10-1	ASSDGLSAGTDTQY
TRBD1	TRBJ2-7	TRBV19	ASSSRGPSTGEQY